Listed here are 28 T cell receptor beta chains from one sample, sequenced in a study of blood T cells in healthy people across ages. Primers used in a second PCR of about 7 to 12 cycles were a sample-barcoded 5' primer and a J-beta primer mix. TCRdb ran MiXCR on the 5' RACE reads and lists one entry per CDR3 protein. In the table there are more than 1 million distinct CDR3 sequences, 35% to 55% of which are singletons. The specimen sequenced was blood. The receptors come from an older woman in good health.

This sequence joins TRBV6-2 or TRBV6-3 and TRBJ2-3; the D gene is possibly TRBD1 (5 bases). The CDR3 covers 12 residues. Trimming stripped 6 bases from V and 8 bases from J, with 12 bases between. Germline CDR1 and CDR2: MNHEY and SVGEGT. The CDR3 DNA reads TGTGCCAGCAGCCTTTTAGGGGCTACGCAGTATTTT. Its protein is CASSLLGATQYF.

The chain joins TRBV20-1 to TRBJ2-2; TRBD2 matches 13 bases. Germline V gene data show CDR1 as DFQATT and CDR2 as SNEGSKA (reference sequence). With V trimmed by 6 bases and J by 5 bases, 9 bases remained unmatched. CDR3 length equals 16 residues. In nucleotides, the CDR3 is TGCAGTGCGAGACCCCGACTAGCGGGAGGTACCGGGGAGCTGTTTTTT. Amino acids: CSARPRLAGGTGELFF.

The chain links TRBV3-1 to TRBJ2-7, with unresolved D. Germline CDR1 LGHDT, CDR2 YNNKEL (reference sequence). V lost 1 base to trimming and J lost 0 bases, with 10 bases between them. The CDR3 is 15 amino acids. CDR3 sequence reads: CASSQGRSSSYEQYF. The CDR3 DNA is TGTGCCAGCAGCCAAGGACGGTCGAGCTCCTACGAGCAGTACTTC.

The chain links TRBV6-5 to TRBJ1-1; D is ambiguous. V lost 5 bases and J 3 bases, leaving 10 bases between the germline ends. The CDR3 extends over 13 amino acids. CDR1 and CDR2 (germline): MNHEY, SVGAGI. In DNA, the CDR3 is TGTGCCAGCAGTCTAGGACTGTACACTGAAGCTTTCTTT. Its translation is CASSLGLYTEAFF.

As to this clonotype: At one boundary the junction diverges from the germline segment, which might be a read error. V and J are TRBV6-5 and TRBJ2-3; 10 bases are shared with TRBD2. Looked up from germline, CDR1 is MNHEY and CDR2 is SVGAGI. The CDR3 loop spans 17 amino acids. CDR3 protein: CASSCGGLAGVADTQYF. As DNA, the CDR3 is TGTGCTAGCAGTTGCGGGGGTCTAGCGGGAGTAGCAGATACGCAGTATTTT.

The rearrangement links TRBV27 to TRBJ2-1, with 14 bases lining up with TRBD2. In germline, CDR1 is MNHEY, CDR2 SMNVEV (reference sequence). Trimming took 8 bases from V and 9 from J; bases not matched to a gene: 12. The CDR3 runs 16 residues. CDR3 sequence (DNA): TGTGCCAGCGGACGAATGACTAGCGGGAGGGCGGGTGAGCAGTTCTTC. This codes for CASGRMTSGRAGEQFF.

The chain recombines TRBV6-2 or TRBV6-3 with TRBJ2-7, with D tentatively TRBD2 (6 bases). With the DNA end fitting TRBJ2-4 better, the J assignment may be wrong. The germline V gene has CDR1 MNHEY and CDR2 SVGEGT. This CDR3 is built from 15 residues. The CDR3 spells CASRGLDPAKNIQYF. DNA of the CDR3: TGTGCCAGCAGGGGACTGGACCCCGCCAAAAACATTCAGTACTTC.

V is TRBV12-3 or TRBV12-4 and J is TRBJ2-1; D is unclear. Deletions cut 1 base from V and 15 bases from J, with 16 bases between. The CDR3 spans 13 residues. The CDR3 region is CASSLDSGWLGFF. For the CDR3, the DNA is TGTGCCAGCAGTTTAGATTCTGGCTGGCTGGGGTTCTTC.

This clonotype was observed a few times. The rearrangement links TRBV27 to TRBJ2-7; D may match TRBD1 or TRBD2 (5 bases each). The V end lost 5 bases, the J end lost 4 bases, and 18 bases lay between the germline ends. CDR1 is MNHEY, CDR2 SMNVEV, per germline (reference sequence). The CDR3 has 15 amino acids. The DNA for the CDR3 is TGTGCCAGCAGTGACACACCGGGACCCAGTTACGAGCAGTACTTC. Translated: CASSDTPGPSYEQYF.

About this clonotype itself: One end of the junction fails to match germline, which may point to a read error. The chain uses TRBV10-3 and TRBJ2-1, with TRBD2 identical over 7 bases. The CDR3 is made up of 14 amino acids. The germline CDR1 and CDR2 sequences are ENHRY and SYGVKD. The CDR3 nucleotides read TGTGTCATCAGTCAGGGACTATCAAAAAATGAGCAGTTCTTC. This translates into CVISQGLSKNEQFF.

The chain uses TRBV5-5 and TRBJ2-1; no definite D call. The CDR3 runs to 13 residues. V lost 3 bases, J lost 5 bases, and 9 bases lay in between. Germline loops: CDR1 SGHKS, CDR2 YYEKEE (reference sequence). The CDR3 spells CASSSFSHNEQFF. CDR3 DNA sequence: TGTGCCAGCAGCTCCTTTAGCCACAATGAGCAGTTCTTC.

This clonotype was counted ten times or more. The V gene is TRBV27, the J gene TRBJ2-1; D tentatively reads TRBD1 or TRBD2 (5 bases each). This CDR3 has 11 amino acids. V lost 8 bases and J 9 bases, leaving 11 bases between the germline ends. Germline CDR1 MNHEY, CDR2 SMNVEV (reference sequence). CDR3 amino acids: CASSSGSEQFF. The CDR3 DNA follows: TGTGCCAGCTCCTCAGGGAGTGAGCAGTTCTTC.

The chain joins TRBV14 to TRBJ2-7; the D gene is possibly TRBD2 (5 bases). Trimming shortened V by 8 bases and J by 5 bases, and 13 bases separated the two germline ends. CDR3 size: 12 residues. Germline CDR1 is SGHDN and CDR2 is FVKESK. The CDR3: CASGSWENEQYF. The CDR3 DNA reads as TGTGCCAGCGGAAGTTGGGAGAACGAGCAGTACTTC.

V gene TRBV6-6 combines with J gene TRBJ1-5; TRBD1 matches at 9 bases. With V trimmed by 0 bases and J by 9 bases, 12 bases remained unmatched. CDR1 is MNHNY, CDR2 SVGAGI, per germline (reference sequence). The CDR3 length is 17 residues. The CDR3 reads CASSYSGTGSLGRPQHF. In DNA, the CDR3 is TGTGCCAGCAGTTACTCGGGGACAGGGAGCCTTGGGCGGCCCCAGCATTTT.

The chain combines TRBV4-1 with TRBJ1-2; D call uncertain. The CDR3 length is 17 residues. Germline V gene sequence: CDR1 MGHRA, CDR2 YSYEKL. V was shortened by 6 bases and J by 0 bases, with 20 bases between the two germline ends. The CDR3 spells CASSRRAEEKANYGYTF. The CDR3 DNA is TGCGCCAGCAGTCGTCGGGCGGAGGAAAAAGCTAACTATGGCTACACCTTC.

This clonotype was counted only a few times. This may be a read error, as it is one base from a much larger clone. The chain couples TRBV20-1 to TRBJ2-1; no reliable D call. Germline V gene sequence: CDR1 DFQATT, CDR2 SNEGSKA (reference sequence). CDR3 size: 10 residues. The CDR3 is CRAVENEQFF. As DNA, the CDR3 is TGCAGGGCCGTCGAGAATGAGCAGTTCTTC.

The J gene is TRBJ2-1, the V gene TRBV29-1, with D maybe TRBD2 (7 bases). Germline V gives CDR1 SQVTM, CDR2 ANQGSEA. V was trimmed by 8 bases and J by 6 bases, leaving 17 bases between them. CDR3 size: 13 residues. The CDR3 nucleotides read TGCAGCACTGATCGGGGGGCTAGCAATGAGCAGTTCTTC. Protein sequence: CSTDRGASNEQFF.

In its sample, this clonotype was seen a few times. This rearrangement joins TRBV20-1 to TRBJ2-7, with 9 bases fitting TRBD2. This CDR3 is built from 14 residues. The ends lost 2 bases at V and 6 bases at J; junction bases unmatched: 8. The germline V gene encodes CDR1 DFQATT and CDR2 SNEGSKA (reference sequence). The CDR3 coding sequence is TGCAGTGCTAGACTTCTGCGGGAGGGCTTCGAGCAGTACTTC. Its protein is CSARLLREGFEQYF.

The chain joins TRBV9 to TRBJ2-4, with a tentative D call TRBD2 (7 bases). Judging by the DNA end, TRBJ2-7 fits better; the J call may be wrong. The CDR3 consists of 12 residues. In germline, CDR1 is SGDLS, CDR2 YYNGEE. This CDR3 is CASGGEGDEQYF. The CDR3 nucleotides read TGTGCCAGCGGTGGGGAGGGGGACGAGCAGTACTTC.

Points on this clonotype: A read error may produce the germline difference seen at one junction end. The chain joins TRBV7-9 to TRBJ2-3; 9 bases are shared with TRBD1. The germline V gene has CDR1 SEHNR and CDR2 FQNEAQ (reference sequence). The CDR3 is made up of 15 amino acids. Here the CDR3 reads CAGSLGTGSTDTQYF. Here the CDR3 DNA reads TGTGCCGGCAGCCTGGGGACAGGGAGCACAGATACGCAGTATTTT.

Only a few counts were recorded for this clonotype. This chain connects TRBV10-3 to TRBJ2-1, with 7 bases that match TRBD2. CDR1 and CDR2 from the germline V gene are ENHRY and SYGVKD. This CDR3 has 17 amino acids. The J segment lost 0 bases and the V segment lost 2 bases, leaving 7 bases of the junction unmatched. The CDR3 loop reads CAISEMAGATSYNEQFF. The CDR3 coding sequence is TGTGCCATCAGTGAGATGGCGGGAGCCACCTCCTACAATGAGCAGTTCTTC.

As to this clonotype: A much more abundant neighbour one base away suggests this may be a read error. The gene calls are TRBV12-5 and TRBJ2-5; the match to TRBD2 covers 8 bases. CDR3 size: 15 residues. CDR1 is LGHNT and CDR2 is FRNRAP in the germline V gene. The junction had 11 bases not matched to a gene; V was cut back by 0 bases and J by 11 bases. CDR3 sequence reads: CASGLVAGGRNEQYF. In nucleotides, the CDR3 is TGTGCTAGTGGTTTGGTGGCGGGAGGACGCAATGAGCAGTACTTC.

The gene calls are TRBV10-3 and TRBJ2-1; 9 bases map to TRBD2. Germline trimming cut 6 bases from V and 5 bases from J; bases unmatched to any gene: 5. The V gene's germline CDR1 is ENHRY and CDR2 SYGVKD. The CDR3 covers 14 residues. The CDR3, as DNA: TGTGCCATCAGGGGTGCTAGCGGGAACAATGAGCAGTTCTTC. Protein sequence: CAIRGASGNNEQFF.

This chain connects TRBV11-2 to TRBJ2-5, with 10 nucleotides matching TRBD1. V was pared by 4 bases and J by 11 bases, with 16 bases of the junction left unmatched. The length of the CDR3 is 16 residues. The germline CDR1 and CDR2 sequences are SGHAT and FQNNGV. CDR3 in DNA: TGTGCCAGCAGCTCAAAGGCTCTGACAGGGGGCGGGGAGCAGTACTTC. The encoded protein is CASSSKALTGGGEQYF.

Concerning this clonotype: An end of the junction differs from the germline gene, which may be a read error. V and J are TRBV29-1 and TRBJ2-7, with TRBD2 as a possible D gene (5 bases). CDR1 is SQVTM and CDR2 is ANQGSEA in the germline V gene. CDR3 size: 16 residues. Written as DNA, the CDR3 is TGCAGCGTCGGAGTTGGGCCGGGATCCAATTCCTGCGAGCAGTACTTC. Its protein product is CSVGVGPGSNSCEQYF.

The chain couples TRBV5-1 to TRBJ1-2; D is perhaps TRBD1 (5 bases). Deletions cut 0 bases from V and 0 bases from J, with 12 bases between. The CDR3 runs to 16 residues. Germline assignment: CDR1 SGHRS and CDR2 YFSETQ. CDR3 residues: CASSLAWGKANYGYTF. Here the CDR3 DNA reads TGCGCCAGCAGCTTGGCCTGGGGGAAAGCTAACTATGGCTACACCTTC.

The CDR3 nucleotides are TGTGCCAGCAGCCCCTCCGGGACTAGGCAAACAGATACGCAGTATTTT. Translating it yields CASSPSGTRQTDTQYF. The chain links TRBV13 to TRBJ2-3; TRBD2 matches at 8 bases. The CDR3 spans 16 residues. Germline-derived CDR1 and CDR2 are PRHDT and FYEKMQ (reference sequence). The V gene end was trimmed by 5 bases and the J gene end by 3 bases; junction bases not matched to a gene: 10. Full variable domain (missing parts from reference TRBV13 and TRBJ2-3): AAGVIQSPRHLIKEKRETATLKCYPIPRHDTVYWYQQGPGQDPQFLISFYEKMQSDKGSIPDRFSAQQFSDYHSELNMSSLELGDSALYFCASSPSGTRQTDTQYFGPGTRLTVL.

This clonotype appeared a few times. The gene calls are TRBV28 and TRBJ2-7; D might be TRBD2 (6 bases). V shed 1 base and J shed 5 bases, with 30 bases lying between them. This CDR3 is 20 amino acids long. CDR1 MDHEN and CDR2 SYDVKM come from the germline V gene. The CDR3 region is CASSLFVRGRAGELFHEQYF. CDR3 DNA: TGTGCCAGCAGTTTATTTGTGCGGGGTAGGGCCGGGGAGCTGTTCCACGAGCAGTACTTC.